The rows below give T cell receptor beta chains drawn from one sample of a study of Ad26.COV2.S vaccination and SARS-CoV-2 variants. Clones were sequenced by immunoSEQ multiplex PCR, and TCRdb holds only the in-frame ones, with some missing. The sample shows 430,000 or so clones, about 91% of them seen only once. Sequencing was performed on peripheral blood, taken in a trial of Ad26.COV2.S vaccine versus placebo. These receptors came from a person between 18 and 60 years old who received the Ad26.COV2.S COVID-19 vaccine or a placebo. CDR3s include the opening cysteine and the closing phenylalanine or tryptophan. A D gene is named only where the DNA matches it firmly. Clone size is stated in some rows and not others, as once, few, many or a class when expanded.

TRBJ2-1,.,TRBV5-1,.,CASSSDDKIYNEQFF,TGCGCCAGCAGCTCCGATGACAAGATTTACAATGAGCAGTTCTTC
TRBJ2-3,once,TRBV4-1,TRBD2,CASSQMTSGASDTQYF,TGCGCCAGCAGCCAGATGACTAGCGGGGCGTCTGATACGCAGTATTTT
TRBJ2-3,once,TRBV28,TRBD2,CASSSGLAGAPGIADTQYF,TGTGCCAGCAGTTCCGGACTAGCGGGGGCCCCCGGGATCGCAGATACGCAGTATTTT
TRBJ2-2,.,TRBV18,TRBD1,CASSPGQIYTGELFF,TGTGCCAGCTCACCGGGACAGATCTACACCGGGGAGCTGTTTTTT
TRBJ2-3,.,TRBV20-1,TRBD2,CSASGGRLAGDTQYF,TGCAGTGCTAGTGGGGGAAGACTAGCCGGAGATACGCAGTATTTT
TRBJ2-2,.,TRBV7-3,.,CASSLDGNTGELFF,TGTGCCAGCAGCTTAGATGGGAACACCGGGGAGCTGTTTTTT
TRBJ1-3,once,TRBV5-1,.,CASSLRGGSSGNTIYF,TGCGCCAGCAGCTTACGGGGCGGGAGCTCTGGAAACACCATATATTTT
TRBJ2-4,.,TRBV6-1,.,CASSDGASLAKNIQYF,TGTGCCAGCAGTGACGGAGCTAGCCTAGCCAAAAACATTCAGTACTTC
TRBJ1-3,once,TRBV6-5,.,CASLIPGGRDTIYF,TGTGCCAGCCTAATCCCTGGGGGGAGAGACACCATATATTTT
TRBJ2-3,once,TRBV29-1,TRBD1,CSASGTGGTDTQYF,TGCAGCGCGTCCGGGACAGGGGGCACAGATACGCAGTATTTT
TRBJ1-4,.,TRBV5-1,.,CASSFRDNEKLFF,TGCGCCAGCAGCTTCCGGGACAACGAAAAACTGTTTTTT
TRBJ2-5,.,TRBV11-2,.,CASSAQETQYF,TGTGCCAGCAGCGCCCAAGAGACCCAGTACTTC
TRBJ2-3,.,TRBV27,.,CATWGDETAQYF,TGTGCCACCTGGGGGGATGAAACGGCGCAGTATTTT
TRBJ2-3,.,TRBV9,.,CASSLTITDTQYF,TGTGCCAGCAGCCTTACAATCACAGATACGCAGTATTTT
TRBJ1-2,.,TRBV4-3,TRBD1,CASSQDRWNYGYTF,TGCGCCAGCAGCCAGGACAGGTGGAACTATGGCTACACCTTC
TRBJ1-3,.,TRBV7-9,.,CASSPFFSGNTIYF,TGTGCCAGCAGCCCATTTTTTTCTGGAAACACCATATATTTT
TRBJ1-5,.,TRBV10-2,TRBD1,CASSELTGSDQPQHF,TGCGCCAGCAGTGAGTTGACAGGGTCCGATCAGCCCCAGCATTTT
TRBJ1-2,.,TRBV28,.,CASRLQGPYGYTF,TGTGCCAGCAGACTTCAGGGGCCCTATGGCTACACCTTC
TRBJ2-5,.,TRBV9,.,CASSVEEAGIRETQYF,TGTGCCAGCAGCGTAGAAGAGGCCGGCATTCGAGAGACCCAGTACTTC
TRBJ1-2,.,TRBV28,.,CASSLAGGLCTF,TGTGCCAGCAGTTTGGCGGGGGGGCTATGCACCTTC
TRBJ1-1,few,TRBV6-1,.,CASSEASSWNTEAFF,TGTGCCAGCAGTGAAGCATCCTCATGGAACACTGAAGCTTTCTTT
TRBJ1-6,.,TRBV10-1,.,CASSEGKRDYNSPLHF,TGCGCCAGCAGTGAAGGAAAAAGGGACTATAATTCACCCCTCCACTTT
TRBJ1-2,.,TRBV7-2,TRBD1,CASSLGQGFYGYTF,TGTGCCAGCAGCCTGGGACAGGGCTTCTATGGCTACACCTTC
TRBJ1-4,once,TRBV19,.,CASNPGLFVGEKLFF,TGTGCCAGTAACCCGGGTTTGTTCGTAGGGGAAAAACTGTTTTTT
TRBJ1-1,.,TRBV10-3,.,CAITRMAEFGTEAFF,TGTGCCATCACCCGAATGGCTGAATTTGGCACTGAAGCTTTCTTT
TRBJ1-3,.,TRBV9,TRBD1,CASSPLGQAGNTIYF,TGTGCCAGCAGCCCCCTAGGACAGGCTGGAAACACCATATATTTT
TRBJ2-2,.,TRBV7-8,.,CASSLFLWGGPGTGELFF,TGTGCCAGCAGCCTCTTCCTCTGGGGGGGGCCAGGCACCGGGGAGCTGTTTTTT
TRBJ1-4,.,TRBV25-1,.,CASAAQSTNEKLFF,TGTGCCAGCGCGGCACAGTCGACTAATGAAAAACTGTTTTTT
TRBJ2-1,.,TRBV5-1,TRBD2,CASSSPSGRSSYNEQFF,TGCGCCAGCAGCTCGCCTAGCGGCCGAAGCTCCTACAATGAGCAGTTCTTC
TRBJ2-7,.,TRBV6-5,TRBD1,CASLRQGAWEQYF,TGTGCCAGCCTCCGACAGGGGGCCTGGGAGCAGTACTTC
TRBJ2-1,.,TRBV7-3,.,CASTEGDLSSYNEQFF,TGTGCCAGCACCGAAGGTGACTTGAGCTCCTACAATGAGCAGTTCTTC
TRBJ2-2,.,TRBV5-8,.,CASSLEGQIIISGELFF,TGTGCCAGCAGCCTGGAAGGACAGATCATTATTTCCGGGGAGCTGTTTTTT
TRBJ1-4,.,TRBV9,.,CASSRANQEKLFF,TGTGCCAGCAGCAGGGCAAATCAAGAAAAACTGTTTTTT
TRBJ1-1,.,TRBV6-6,.,CASSADRNTEAFF,TGTGCCAGCAGTGCCGACAGGAACACTGAAGCTTTCTTT
TRBJ2-7,.,TRBV27,.,CATRKIRPDYEQYF,TGTGCCACTCGAAAGATCAGACCGGACTACGAGCAGTACTTC
TRBJ2-7,.,TRBV7-9,TRBD1,CASSLGYRGDYEQYF,TGTGCCAGCAGCTTAGGGTACAGGGGTGACTACGAGCAGTACTTC
TRBJ2-7,.,TRBV7-2,.,CASSFFQSSGEQYF,TGTGCCAGCAGCTTTTTTCAGTCTTCAGGAGAGCAGTACTTC
TRBJ1-1,.,TRBV5-1,.,CASSLYRVDTEAFF,TGCGCCAGCAGCTTGTATAGGGTGGACACTGAAGCTTTCTTT
TRBJ2-5,.,TRBV7-2,.,CASSLNRGETQYF,TGTGCCAGCAGCTTGAACAGAGGAGAGACCCAGTACTTC
TRBJ2-3,.,TRBV5-1,.,CASSLGGHTDTQYF,TGCGCCAGCAGCTTAGGCGGACACACAGATACGCAGTATTTT
TRBJ2-7,.,TRBV6-5,.,CASRRTDIYEQYF,TGTGCCAGCAGGAGGACAGACATCTACGAGCAGTACTTC
TRBJ2-5,.,TRBV7-3,TRBD2,CASSPGGGRALETQYF,TGTGCCAGCAGCCCTGGGGGCGGGAGGGCCCTAGAGACCCAGTACTTC
TRBJ1-6,.,TRBV7-5,.,CVRSLGLSSYNSPLHF,TGTGTCAGAAGCTTAGGTCTGAGCTCCTATAATTCACCCCTCCACTTT
TRBJ1-6,few,TRBV6-5,TRBD1,CASSGGGPDSPLHF,TGTGCCAGCAGCGGAGGGGGCCCTGACTCACCCCTCCACTTT
TRBJ2-1,.,TRBV6-1,TRBD1,CASSEPGQGRNEQFF,TGTGCCAGCAGTGAACCGGGACAGGGCAGGAATGAGCAGTTCTTC
TRBJ1-2,.,TRBV11-3,.,CASRKGGDNYGYTF,TGTGCCAGCAGGAAGGGAGGGGATAACTATGGCTACACCTTC
TRBJ1-2,.,TRBV5-8,TRBD1,CASSIGTVENGYTF,TGTGCCAGCAGTATCGGGACAGTCGAAAATGGCTACACCTTC
TRBJ1-6,.,TRBV11-2,.,CASAGNSPLHF,TGTGCCTCGGCCGGGAATTCACCCCTCCACTTT